This T cell receptor beta chain was observed in a study of T cell responses to AZD1222 COVID-19 vaccine. A note on this clone: Its antigen is not known.

Study observations and caveats: Clonal diversity was possibly underestimated, and white British individuals and females predominated among donors.

This CDR3 region has 13 residues. Between the trimmed V and J ends, which lost 2 bases and 2 bases, there was a span of 9 bases. Germline V CDR1 and CDR2: GTSNPN, SVGIG (reference sequence). Method: immunoSEQ multiplex PCR; TCRdb's copy keeps in-frame clones and lacks some. The sample carries roughly 180,000 clones, just over 85% recorded once. The receptor's source is an adult in good health. This specimen was peripheral blood, taken on day 0 of AZD1222 vaccination. J is TRBJ2-5 and V is TRBV30; D might be TRBD2 (6 bases). This chain's CDR3 is CAWSTGRQETQYF. The CDR3 DNA sequence: TGTGCCTGGAGTACCGGGAGACAAGAGACCCAGTACTTC.